This T cell receptor beta chain originates from a study of blood T cell repertoires in COVID-19. Data came from immunoSEQ multiplex PCR; TCRdb stores just in-frame clones and leaves some out. The sample has tens of thousands of clones; 88% are singletons. Trimming pared 8 bases from V and 6 bases from J, leaving 8 bases between. The germline CDR1 and CDR2 sequences are LNHDA and SQIVND (reference sequence). The length of the CDR3 is 12 residues. The source of this sequence is a human donor in a cohort sampled during active COVID-19. This chain joins TRBV19 and TRBJ1-6; D possibly corresponds to TRBD1 (6 bases). Sequenced sample: peripheral blood. The CDR3 region is CASGQINSPLHF. In DNA form, the CDR3 reads TGTGCCAGTGGACAGATTAATTCACCCCTCCACTTT. Looking up the rest from reference TRBV19 and TRBJ1-6 gives the full variable domain: DGGITQSPKYLFRKEGQNVTLSCEQNLNHDAMYWYRQDPGQGLRLIYYSQIVNDFQKGDIAEGYSVSREKKESFPLTVTSAQKNPTAFYLCASGQINSPLHFGNGTRLTVT.